These 10 T cell receptor beta chains share one sample of origin, sequenced in a study of blood T cell repertoires in COVID-19. Some clones are missing from TCRdb's copy, which holds only in-frame ones; the method was immunoSEQ multiplex PCR. Here the sample spans roughly 110,000 clones, about 80% being singletons. The sequenced sample was peripheral blood. These receptors were taken from a woman aged 55-69 years with acute or convalescent COVID-19.

The V and J genes are TRBV18 and TRBJ2-7; 12 nucleotides agree with TRBD2. V dropped 2 bases and J dropped 6; count of bases not matched to a gene: 2. CDR1 is KGHSH, CDR2 LQKENI, per germline. The CDR3 length is 14 residues. The CDR3 region is CASSPSTSGGEQYF. For the CDR3, the DNA is TGTGCCAGCTCACCATCGACTAGCGGGGGCGAGCAGTACTTC.

This chain links TRBV11-2 with TRBJ2-7, with a weak D call TRBD1 (6 bases). V shed 3 bases and J shed 3 bases, with 12 bases lying between them. CDR1 and CDR2 from the germline V gene are SGHAT and FQNNGV. This CDR3 comprises 14 residues. CDR3 nucleotides: TGTGCCAGCAGCTTTGCCAGGGGTCACTACGAGCAGTACTTC. Its protein is CASSFARGHYEQYF.

The chain combines TRBV2 with TRBJ1-2; no clear D. The length of the CDR3 is 14 residues. V was clipped by 8 bases and J by 0 bases, with 13 bases between them. Germline V gene sequence: CDR1 SNHLY, CDR2 FYNNEI. CDR3 in amino acids: CASVRNGANYGYTF. The CDR3 DNA reads as TGTGCCAGCGTCCGGAATGGAGCTAACTATGGCTACACCTTC.

The chain carries TRBV19 and TRBJ1-4; 7 positions agree with TRBD1. Germline trimming cut 4 bases from V and 7 bases from J; bases unmatched to any gene: 0. This CDR3 is built from 12 residues. Per germline, CDR1 LNHDA and CDR2 SQIVND (reference sequence). The CDR3 protein is CASSRQGEKLFF. DNA for the CDR3: TGTGCCAGTAGTAGACAGGGTGAAAAACTGTTTTTT. Full variable domain (rest looked up from reference TRBV19 and TRBJ1-4): DGGITQSPKYLFRKEGQNVTLSCEQNLNHDAMYWYRQDPGQGLRLIYYSQIVNDFQKGDIAEGYSVSREKKESFPLTVTSAQKNPTAFYLCASSRQGEKLFFGSGTQLSVL.

V and J are TRBV19 and TRBJ2-1, with 9 bases identical to TRBD2. J was trimmed by 7 bases and V by 4 bases; bases with no gene match: 11. Germline lookup yields CDR1 LNHDA and CDR2 SQIVND (reference sequence). The CDR3 is 16 residues long. The CDR3 nucleotides are TGTGCCAGTAGTAGGGGCGGGAGGGCAAGTAGGAATGAGCAGTTCTTC. Its protein is CASSRGGRASRNEQFF.

The CDR3 DNA is TGTGCCAGCAGTGTCAGCGGGACAGGGAAGAATAATGGCTACACCTTC. It encodes CASSVSGTGKNNGYTF. The rearrangement uses TRBV6-1 and TRBJ1-2; TRBD1 aligns across 9 bases. J gave up 6 bases and V 4 bases, and 12 bases lay outside the gene matches. The CDR3 sequence is 16 residues long. The germline gives CDR1 MNHNS, CDR2 SASEGT.

This CDR3 reads CASSLSPGPISGNTIYF. The DNA of the CDR3 is TGTGCCAGCAGTTTATCGCCGGGTCCTATATCAGGAAACACCATATATTTT. V gene TRBV27 combines with J gene TRBJ1-3; D is uncertain. Germline V gene lookup returns CDR1 MNHEY and CDR2 SMNVEV (reference sequence). The CDR3 covers 17 residues. V was clipped by 0 bases and J by 4 bases, with 16 bases between them.

In DNA form, the CDR3 reads TGTGCCAGCAGCTTTTACTCGAGGAGACCCAACTACATCAGGGATTACACTGAAGCTTTCTTT. Its translation: CASSFYSRRPNYIRDYTEAFF. The V gene is TRBV12-1, the J gene TRBJ1-1; the table gives TRBD1 as D, unverified against the DNA. TRBV12-1 is a documented pseudogene. The CDR3 length is 21 residues.

Only a few counts were recorded for this clone. The chain recombines TRBV19 with TRBJ1-5, with D perhaps TRBD1 (6 bases). This CDR3 contains 15 residues. Deletions cut 5 bases from V and 5 bases from J, with 16 bases between. CDR1 and CDR2 from the germline V gene are LNHDA and SQIVND (reference sequence). The CDR3 loop reads CASSSQGLAYQPQHF. CDR3 nucleotides: TGTGCCAGTAGTTCACAGGGATTGGCCTATCAGCCCCAGCATTTT.

CDR3 nucleotide sequence: TGTGCCAGCAGCGCCATCACGGGGGGCAGCTATGGCTACACCTTC. Translated: CASSAITGGSYGYTF. The chain carries TRBV11-2 and TRBJ1-2, with D possibly TRBD1 on 6 matching bases. Looked up from germline, CDR1 is SGHAT and CDR2 is FQNNGV. This CDR3 comprises 15 residues. Trimming took 5 bases from V and 4 from J, leaving 17 bases between them.